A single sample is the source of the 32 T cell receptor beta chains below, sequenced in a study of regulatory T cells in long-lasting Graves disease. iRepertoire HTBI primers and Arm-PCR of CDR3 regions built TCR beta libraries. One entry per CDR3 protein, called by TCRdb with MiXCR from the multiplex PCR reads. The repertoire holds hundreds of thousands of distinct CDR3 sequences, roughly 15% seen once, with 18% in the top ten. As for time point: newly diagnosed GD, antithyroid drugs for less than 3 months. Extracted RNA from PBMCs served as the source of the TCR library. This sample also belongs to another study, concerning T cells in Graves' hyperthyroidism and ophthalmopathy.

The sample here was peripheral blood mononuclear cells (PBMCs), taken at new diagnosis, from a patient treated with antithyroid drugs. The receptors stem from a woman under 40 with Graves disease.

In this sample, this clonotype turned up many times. This CDR3 is CSAVLSGSNEQFF. The CDR3 DNA reads TGCAGTGCTGTACTGAGCGGGAGCAATGAGCAGTTCTTC. The genes are TRBV20-1 and TRBJ2-1, with 8 bases identical to TRBD2. With 5 bases clipped from V and 6 bases from J, the junction kept 6 bases outside the gene matches. Germline V gene sequence: CDR1 DFQATT, CDR2 SNEGSKA (reference sequence). CDR3 length: 13 amino acids.

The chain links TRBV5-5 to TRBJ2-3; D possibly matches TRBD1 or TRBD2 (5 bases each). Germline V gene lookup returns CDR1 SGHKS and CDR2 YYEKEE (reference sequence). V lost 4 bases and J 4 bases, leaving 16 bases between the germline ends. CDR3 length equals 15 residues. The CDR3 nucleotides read TGTGCCAGCAGCCCGGTGGGACGTGAGCCAGATACGCAGTATTTT. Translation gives CASSPVGREPDTQYF.

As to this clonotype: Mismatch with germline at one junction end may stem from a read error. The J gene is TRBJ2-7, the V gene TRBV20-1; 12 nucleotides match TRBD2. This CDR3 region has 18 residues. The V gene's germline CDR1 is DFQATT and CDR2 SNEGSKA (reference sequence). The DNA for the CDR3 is TGCGGTGCTAGAGATCCTGTCGAACTAGCGGGAGGAGCAAGCGAGCAGTACTTC. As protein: CGARDPVELAGGASEQYF.

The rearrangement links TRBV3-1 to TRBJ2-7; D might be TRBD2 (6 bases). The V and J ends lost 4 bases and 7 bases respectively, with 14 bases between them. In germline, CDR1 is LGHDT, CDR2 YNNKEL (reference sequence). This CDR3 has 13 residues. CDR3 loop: CASSPTGLAEQYF. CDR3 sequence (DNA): TGTGCCAGCAGCCCAACGGGGCTAGCGGAGCAGTACTTC.

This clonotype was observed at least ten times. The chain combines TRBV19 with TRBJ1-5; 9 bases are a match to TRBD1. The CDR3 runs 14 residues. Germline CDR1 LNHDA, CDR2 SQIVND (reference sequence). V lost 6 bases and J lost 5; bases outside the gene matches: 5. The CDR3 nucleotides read TGTGCCAGTAGCCCTACAGGGGGCTATCAGCCCCAGCATTTT. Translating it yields CASSPTGGYQPQHF.

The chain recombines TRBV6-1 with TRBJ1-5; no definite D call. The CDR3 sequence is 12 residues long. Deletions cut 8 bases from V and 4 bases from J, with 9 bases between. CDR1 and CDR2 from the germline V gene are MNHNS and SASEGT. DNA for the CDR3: TGTGCCAGCGAACATGGAAATCAGCCCCAGCATTTT. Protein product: CASEHGNQPQHF.

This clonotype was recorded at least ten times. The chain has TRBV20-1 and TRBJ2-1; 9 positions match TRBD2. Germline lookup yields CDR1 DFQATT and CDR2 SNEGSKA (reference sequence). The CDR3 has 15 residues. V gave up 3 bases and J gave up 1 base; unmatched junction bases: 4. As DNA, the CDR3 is TGCAGTGCTAGTGAGCGGGAGGCATCCTACAATGAGCAGTTCTTC. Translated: CSASEREASYNEQFF.

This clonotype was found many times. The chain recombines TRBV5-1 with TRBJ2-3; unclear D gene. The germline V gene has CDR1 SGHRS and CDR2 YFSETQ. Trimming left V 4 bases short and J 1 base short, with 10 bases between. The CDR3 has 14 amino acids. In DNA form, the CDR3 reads TGCGCCAGCAGCCCCCGGACCGGCACAGATACGCAGTATTTT. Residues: CASSPRTGTDTQYF.

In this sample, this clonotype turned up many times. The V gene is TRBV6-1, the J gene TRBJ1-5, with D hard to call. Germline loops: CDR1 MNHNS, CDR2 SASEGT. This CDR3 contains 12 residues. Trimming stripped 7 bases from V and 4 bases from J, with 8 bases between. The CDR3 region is CASKTLNQPQHF. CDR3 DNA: TGTGCCAGCAAGACCCTAAATCAGCCCCAGCATTTT.

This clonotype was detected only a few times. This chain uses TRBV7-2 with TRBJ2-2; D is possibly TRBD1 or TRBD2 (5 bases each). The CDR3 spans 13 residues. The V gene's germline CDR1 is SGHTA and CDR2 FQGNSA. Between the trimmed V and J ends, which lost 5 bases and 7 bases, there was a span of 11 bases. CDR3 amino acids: CASSQGRIGELFF. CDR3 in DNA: TGTGCCAGCAGCCAGGGACGTATCGGGGAGCTGTTTTTT.

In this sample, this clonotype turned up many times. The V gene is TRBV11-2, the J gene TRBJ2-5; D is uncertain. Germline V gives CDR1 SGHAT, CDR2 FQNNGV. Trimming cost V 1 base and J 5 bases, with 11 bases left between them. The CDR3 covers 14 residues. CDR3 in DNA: TGTGCCAGCAGCTTAGCAGTCGGGTTGGAGACCCAGTACTTC. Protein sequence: CASSLAVGLETQYF.

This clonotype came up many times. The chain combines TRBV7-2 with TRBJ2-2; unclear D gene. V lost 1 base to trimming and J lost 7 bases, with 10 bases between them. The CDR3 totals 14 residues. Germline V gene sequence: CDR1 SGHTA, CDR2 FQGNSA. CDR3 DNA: TGTGCCAGCAGCTTAGGGGCTAGAGGCGGGGAGCTGTTTTTT. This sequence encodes CASSLGARGGELFF.

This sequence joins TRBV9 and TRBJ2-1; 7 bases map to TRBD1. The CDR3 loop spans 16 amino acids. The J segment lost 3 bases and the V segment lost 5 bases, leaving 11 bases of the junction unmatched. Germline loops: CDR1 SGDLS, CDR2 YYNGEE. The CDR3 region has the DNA TGTGCCAGCAGTTCAGGAGCAGGGGGTTTCTACAATGAGCAGTTCTTC. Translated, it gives CASSSGAGGFYNEQFF.

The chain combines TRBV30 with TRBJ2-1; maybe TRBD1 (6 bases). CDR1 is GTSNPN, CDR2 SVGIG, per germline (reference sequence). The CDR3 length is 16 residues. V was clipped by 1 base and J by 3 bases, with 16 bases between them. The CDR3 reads CAWSEEQGFGYNEQFF. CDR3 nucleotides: TGTGCCTGGAGTGAGGAACAGGGATTCGGCTACAATGAGCAGTTCTTC. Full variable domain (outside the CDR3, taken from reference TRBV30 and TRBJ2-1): SQTIHQWPATLVQPVGSPLSLECTVEGTSNPNLYWYRQAAGRGLQLLFYSVGIGQISSEVPQNLSASRPQDRQFILSSKKLLLSDSGFYLCAWSEEQGFGYNEQFFGPGTRLTVL.

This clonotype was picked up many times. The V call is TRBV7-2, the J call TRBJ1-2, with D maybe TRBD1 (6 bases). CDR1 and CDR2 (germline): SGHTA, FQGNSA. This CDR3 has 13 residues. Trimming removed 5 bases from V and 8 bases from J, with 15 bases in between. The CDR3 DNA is TGTGCCAGCAGCGGAGCCCAGGGGAACGGCTACACCTTC. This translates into CASSGAQGNGYTF. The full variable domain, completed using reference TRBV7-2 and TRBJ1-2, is GAGVSQSPSNKVTEKGKDVELRCDPISGHTALYWYRQSLGQGLEFLIYFQGNSAPDKSGLPSDRFSAERTGGSVSTLTIQRTQQEDSAVYLCASSGAQGNGYTFGSGTRLTVV.

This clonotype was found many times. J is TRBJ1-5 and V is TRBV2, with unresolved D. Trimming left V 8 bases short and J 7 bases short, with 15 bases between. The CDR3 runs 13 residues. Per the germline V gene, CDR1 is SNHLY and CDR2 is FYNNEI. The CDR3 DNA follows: TGTGCCAGCCCTAAGGAGGGCTGGCAGCCCCAGCATTTT. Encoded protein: CASPKEGWQPQHF. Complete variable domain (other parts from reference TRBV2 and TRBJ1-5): EPEVTQTPSHQVTQMGQEVILRCVPISNHLYFYWYRQILGQKVEFLVSFYNNEISEKSEIFDDQFSVERPDGSNFTLKIRSTKLEDSAMYFCASPKEGWQPQHFGDGTRLSIL.

CDR3 sequence reads: CASSPPGTLGANVLTF. CDR3 nucleotides: TGTGCCAGCTCACCGCCGGGGACCCTTGGGGCCAACGTCCTGACTTTC. The rearrangement joins TRBV18 to TRBJ2-6; the D gene could be TRBD1 or TRBD2 (5 bases each). V gave up 3 bases and J gave up 3 bases, with 12 bases separating them. The CDR3 extends over 16 amino acids. Germline CDR1 and CDR2: KGHSH and LQKENI.

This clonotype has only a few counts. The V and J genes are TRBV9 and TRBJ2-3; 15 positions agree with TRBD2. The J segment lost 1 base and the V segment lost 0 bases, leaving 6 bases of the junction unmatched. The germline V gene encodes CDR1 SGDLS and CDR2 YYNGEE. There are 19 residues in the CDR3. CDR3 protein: CASSVDGTSGRKGTDTQYF. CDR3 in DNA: TGTGCCAGCAGCGTAGATGGGACTAGCGGGAGGAAAGGCACAGATACGCAGTATTTT.

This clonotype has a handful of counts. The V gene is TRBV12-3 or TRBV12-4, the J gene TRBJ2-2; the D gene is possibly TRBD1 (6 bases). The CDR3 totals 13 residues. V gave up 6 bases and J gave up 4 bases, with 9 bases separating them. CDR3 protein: CASRGQSTGELFF. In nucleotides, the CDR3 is TGTGCCAGCAGAGGACAGAGCACCGGGGAGCTGTTTTTT.

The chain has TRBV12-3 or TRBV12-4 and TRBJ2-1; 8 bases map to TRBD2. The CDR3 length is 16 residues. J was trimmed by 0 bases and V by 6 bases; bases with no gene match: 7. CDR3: CASRGGGLASYNEQFF. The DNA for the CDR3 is TGTGCCAGCAGGGGGGGCGGACTAGCCTCCTACAATGAGCAGTTCTTC.

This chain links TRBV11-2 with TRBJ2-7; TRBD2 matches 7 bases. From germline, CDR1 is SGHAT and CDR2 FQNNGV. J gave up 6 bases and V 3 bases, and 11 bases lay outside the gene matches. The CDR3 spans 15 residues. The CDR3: CASSFRQGLVREQYF. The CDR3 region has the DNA TGTGCCAGCAGCTTTCGCCAAGGACTAGTTCGCGAGCAGTACTTC.

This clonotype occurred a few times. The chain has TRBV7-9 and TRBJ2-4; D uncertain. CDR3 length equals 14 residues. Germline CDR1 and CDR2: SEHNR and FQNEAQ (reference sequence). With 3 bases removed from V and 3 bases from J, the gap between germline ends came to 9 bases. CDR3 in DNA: TGTGCCAGCAGCTTCCCGGGTGGCAAAAACATTCAGTACTTC. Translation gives CASSFPGGKNIQYF.

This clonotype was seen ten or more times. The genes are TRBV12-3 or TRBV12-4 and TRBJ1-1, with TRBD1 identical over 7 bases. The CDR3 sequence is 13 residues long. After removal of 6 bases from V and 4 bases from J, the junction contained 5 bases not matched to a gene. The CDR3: CASSFRGGTEAFF. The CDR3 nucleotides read TGTGCCAGCAGCTTCAGGGGGGGCACTGAAGCTTTCTTT.

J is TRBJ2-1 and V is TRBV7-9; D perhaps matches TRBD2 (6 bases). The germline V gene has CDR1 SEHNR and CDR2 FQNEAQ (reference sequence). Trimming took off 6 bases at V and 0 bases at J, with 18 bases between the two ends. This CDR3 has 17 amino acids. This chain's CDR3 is CASRAPKAGSSYNEQFF. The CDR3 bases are TGTGCCAGCAGGGCCCCTAAAGCGGGCAGCTCCTACAATGAGCAGTTCTTC.

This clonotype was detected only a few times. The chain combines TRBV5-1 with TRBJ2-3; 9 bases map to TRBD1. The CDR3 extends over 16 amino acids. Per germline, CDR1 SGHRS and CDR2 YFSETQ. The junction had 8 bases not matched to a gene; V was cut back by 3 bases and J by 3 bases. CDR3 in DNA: TGCGCCAGCAGCTGGGGACAGGGAGTGGGAACAGATACGCAGTATTTT. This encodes CASSWGQGVGTDTQYF. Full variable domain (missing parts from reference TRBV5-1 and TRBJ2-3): KAGVTQTPRYLIKTRGQQVTLSCSPISGHRSVSWYQQTPGQGLQFLFEYFSETQRNKGNFPGRFSGRQFSNSRSEMNVSTLELGDSALYLCASSWGQGVGTDTQYFGPGTRLTVL.

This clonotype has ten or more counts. The CDR3 nucleotides are TGTGCCAGCAGCGCGATAACAGGGCAGAGCACTGAAGCTTTCTTT. Its translation: CASSAITGQSTEAFF. This chain connects TRBV9 to TRBJ1-1, with D possibly TRBD1 on 6 matching bases. The V end was cut by 3 bases, the J end by 4 bases, with 16 bases between. Germline V gene data show CDR1 as SGDLS and CDR2 as YYNGEE. The CDR3 has 15 residues.

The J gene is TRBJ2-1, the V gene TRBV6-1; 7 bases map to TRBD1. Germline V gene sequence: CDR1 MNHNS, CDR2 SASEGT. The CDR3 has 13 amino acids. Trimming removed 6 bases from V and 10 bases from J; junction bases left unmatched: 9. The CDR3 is CASRNRGQLEQFF. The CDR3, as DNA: TGTGCCAGCAGAAACAGGGGCCAACTAGAGCAGTTCTTC.

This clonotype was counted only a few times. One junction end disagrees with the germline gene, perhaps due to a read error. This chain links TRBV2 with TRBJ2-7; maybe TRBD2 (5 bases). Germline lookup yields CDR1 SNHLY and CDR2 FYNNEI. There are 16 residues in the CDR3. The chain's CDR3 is CVSRSTPPLSRDEQYF. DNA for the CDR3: TGTGTCAGCAGGTCTACACCGCCCCTTTCGAGGGACGAGCAGTACTTC.

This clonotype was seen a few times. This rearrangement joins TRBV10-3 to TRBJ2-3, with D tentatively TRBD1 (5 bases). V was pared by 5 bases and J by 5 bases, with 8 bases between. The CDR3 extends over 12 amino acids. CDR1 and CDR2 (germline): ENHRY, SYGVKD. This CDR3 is CAISTREDTQYF. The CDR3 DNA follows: TGTGCCATCAGTACCAGGGAAGATACGCAGTATTTT.

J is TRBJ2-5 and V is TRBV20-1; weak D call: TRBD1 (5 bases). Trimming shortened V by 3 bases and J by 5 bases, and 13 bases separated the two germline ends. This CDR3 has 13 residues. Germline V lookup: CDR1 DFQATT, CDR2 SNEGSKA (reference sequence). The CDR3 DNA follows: TGCAGTGCTAGCTCCGCAGGGCTGGAGACCCAGTACTTC. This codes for CSASSAGLETQYF.

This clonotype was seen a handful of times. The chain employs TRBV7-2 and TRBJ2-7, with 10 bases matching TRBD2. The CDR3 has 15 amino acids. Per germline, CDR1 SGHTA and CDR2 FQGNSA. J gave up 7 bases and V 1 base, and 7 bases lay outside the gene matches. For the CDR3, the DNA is TGTGCCAGCAGCTTAGTTCCCCTAGCGGGAGAAGAGCAGTACTTC. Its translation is CASSLVPLAGEEQYF.

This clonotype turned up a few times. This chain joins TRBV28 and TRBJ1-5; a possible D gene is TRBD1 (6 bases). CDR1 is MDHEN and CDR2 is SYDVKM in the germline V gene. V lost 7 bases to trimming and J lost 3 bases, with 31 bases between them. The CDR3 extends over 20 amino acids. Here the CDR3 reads CASIPAGTWREGGINQPQHF. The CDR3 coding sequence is TGTGCCAGCATCCCCGCCGGGACATGGCGAGAAGGGGGAATCAATCAGCCCCAGCATTTT.